The 12 T cell receptor beta chains below were found in one sample sequenced in a study of OX40 agonist ivuxolimab in advanced cancers. The protocol was immunoSEQ multiplex PCR, while the TCRdb copy is restricted to in-frame clones and leaves out a portion. The sample yields over 75,000 clones, approximately 94% seen once. This specimen consisted of CD4+ or CD8+ T cells sorted from blood, obtained in a trial of the OX40 agonist ivuxolimab. Receptor source: an adult with an advanced solid tumor such as melanoma, head and neck, liver or kidney cancer.

The CDR3 DNA sequence: TGTGCCAGCAGCGTAGACCCGAACAATGAGCAGTTCTTC. This codes for CASSVDPNNEQFF. This sequence joins TRBV9 and TRBJ2-1, with D hard to call. V gave up 0 bases and J gave up 5 bases, with 6 bases separating them. The germline gives CDR1 SGDLS, CDR2 YYNGEE. This CDR3 has 13 residues.

This clone showed up just once. The CDR3 loop is CASRNRETGYSPLHF. CDR3 bases: TGTGCCAGCAGGAATCGCGAGACAGGGTATTCACCCCTCCACTTT. The J gene is TRBJ1-6, the V gene TRBV28; 7 bases map to TRBD1. Germline V gene data show CDR1 as MDHEN and CDR2 as SYDVKM. V was pared by 6 bases and J by 8 bases, with 10 bases of the junction left unmatched. The CDR3 covers 15 residues.

The chain carries TRBV5-6 and TRBJ2-7, with D possibly TRBD2 on 7 matching bases. Trimming stripped 2 bases from V and 5 bases from J, with 11 bases between. There are 13 residues in the CDR3. In germline, CDR1 is SGHDT, CDR2 YYEEEE. The CDR3 nucleotides are TGTGCCAGCAGCTTCGGGGGGCCCGACGAGCAGTACTTC. Its translation is CASSFGGPDEQYF.

The V gene is TRBV7-2, the J gene TRBJ1-2, with D tentatively TRBD1 (5 bases). The CDR3 is made up of 16 amino acids. V gave up 4 bases and J gave up 2 bases, with 17 bases separating them. Germline CDR1 and CDR2: SGHTA and FQGNSA. CDR3 sequence reads: CASSSTRDGSNYGYTF. CDR3 DNA: TGTGCCAGCAGCTCAACCCGGGACGGAAGCAACTATGGCTACACCTTC.

The V gene is TRBV9, the J gene TRBJ1-1; D call uncertain. CDR1 and CDR2 from the germline V gene are SGDLS and YYNGEE. V was trimmed by 1 base and J by 0 bases, leaving 7 bases between them. The CDR3 length is 14 residues. The CDR3 DNA sequence: TGTGCCAGCAGCGTAAGCGATATGAACACTGAAGCTTTCTTT. It specifies CASSVSDMNTEAFF.

V is TRBV27 and J is TRBJ2-6, with no clear D. Trimming shortened V by 3 bases and J by 2 bases, and 2 bases separated the two germline ends. Germline V gives CDR1 MNHEY, CDR2 SMNVEV (reference sequence). The CDR3 runs 13 residues. This chain's CDR3 is CASSLAGANVLTF. The CDR3 DNA reads TGTGCCAGCAGTTTGGCTGGGGCCAACGTCCTGACTTTC.

The chain carries TRBV5-4 and TRBJ2-7, with D perhaps given as TRBD1 or TRBD2 (5 bases each). Trimming took off 0 bases at V and 6 bases at J, with 7 bases between the two ends. This CDR3 contains 12 residues. Germline CDR1 and CDR2: SGHNT and YYREEE (reference sequence). CDR3 DNA sequence: TGTGCCAGCAGCTTGGGGGGGAGCGAGCAGTACTTC. As protein: CASSLGGSEQYF.

The chain combines TRBV4-1 with TRBJ2-2; the D gene could be TRBD1 or TRBD2 (5 bases each). The length of the CDR3 is 13 residues. Germline V gene sequence: CDR1 MGHRA, CDR2 YSYEKL. Trimming removed 0 bases at V and 10 bases at J, with 9 bases between. The CDR3 DNA sequence: TGCGCCAGCAGCCAAGATCGAGGGGTGGAGCTGTTTTTT. The encoded protein is CASSQDRGVELFF.

The rearrangement uses TRBV19 and TRBJ2-7, with D perhaps being TRBD1 or TRBD2 (6 bases each). Germline CDR1 reads LNHDA; CDR2 reads SQIVND (reference sequence). This CDR3 comprises 13 residues. The V gene lost 7 bases and the J gene lost 7 bases, with 17 bases spanning the gap. The CDR3 region is CASTAKGGWEQYF. The CDR3 nucleotides read TGTGCCAGTACCGCGAAAGGGGGGTGGGAGCAGTACTTC.

The J gene is TRBJ1-1, the V gene TRBV19; a weak D match, TRBD1 (5 bases). Germline V lookup: CDR1 LNHDA, CDR2 SQIVND (reference sequence). V was cut by 1 base and J by 0 bases, with 9 bases left in between. There are 15 residues in the CDR3. The CDR3 bases are TGTGCCAGTAGTATAGTCGAGGGGATGAACACTGAAGCTTTCTTT. Translated: CASSIVEGMNTEAFF.

Worth noting for this clone: Compared with germline, one end of the junction differs, possibly owing to a read error. This rearrangement joins TRBV14 to TRBJ2-7, with 10 nucleotides matching TRBD2. Germline CDR1 is SGHDN and CDR2 is FVKESK. This CDR3 comprises 15 residues. CDR3 sequence (DNA): TGTGCCAGCAGTCAAGGGACTAGCGTCCCCTACGAGCAGTACTTC. Protein product: CASSQGTSVPYEQYF. The full variable domain, with the rest looked up from reference TRBV14 and TRBJ2-7, is EAGVTQFPSHSVIEKGQTVTLRCDPISGHDNLYWYRRVMGKEIKFLLHFVKESKQDESGMPNNRFLAERTGGTYSTLKVQPAELEDSGVYFCASSQGTSVPYEQYFGPGTRLTVT.

The chain employs TRBV7-6 and TRBJ1-5; possible D gene TRBD1, 5 bases. The CDR3 consists of 13 residues. The V gene's germline CDR1 is SGHVS and CDR2 FNYEAQ. Trimming pared 1 base from V and 5 bases from J, leaving 6 bases between. CDR3 bases: TGTGCCAGCAGCTTAGGGGGGGATCAGCCCCAGCATTTT. It specifies CASSLGGDQPQHF.